The source of this TCR beta chain is a study of read filtering for tumor transcriptome and immune sequencing. Turning to the study itself: Among patients, under 20 were male and around 15 female, aged roughly 45 to 90 (mean around 66). RNA-seq yielded only about 80 to 1,400 TCR reads, IR-seq about 4 to 10.27 million.

From about 0.4 ug of RNA, a library with molecular barcoded alpha/delta and beta/gamma adaptors was made. TCRdb processed the reads anew with MiXCR; each CDR3 protein has one entry. The sample has 25,000 to 35,000 distinct CDR3 sequences, about a fifth seen once. The CDR3 consists of 14 residues. Per germline, CDR1 ENHRY and CDR2 SYGVKD. V was pared by 7 bases and J by 5 bases, with 3 bases of the junction left unmatched. This clonotype was counted at least ten times. The receptor's source is a donor at least 40 years old with multiple myeloma. The sequenced material came from a population of CD138-negative cells sorted from bone marrow. The V gene is TRBV10-3, the J gene TRBJ1-4, with 11 positions matching TRBD1. The CDR3 sequence: CAITGTGGNEKLFF. DNA of the CDR3: TGTGCCATCACCGGGACAGGGGGGAATGAAAAACTGTTTTTT.